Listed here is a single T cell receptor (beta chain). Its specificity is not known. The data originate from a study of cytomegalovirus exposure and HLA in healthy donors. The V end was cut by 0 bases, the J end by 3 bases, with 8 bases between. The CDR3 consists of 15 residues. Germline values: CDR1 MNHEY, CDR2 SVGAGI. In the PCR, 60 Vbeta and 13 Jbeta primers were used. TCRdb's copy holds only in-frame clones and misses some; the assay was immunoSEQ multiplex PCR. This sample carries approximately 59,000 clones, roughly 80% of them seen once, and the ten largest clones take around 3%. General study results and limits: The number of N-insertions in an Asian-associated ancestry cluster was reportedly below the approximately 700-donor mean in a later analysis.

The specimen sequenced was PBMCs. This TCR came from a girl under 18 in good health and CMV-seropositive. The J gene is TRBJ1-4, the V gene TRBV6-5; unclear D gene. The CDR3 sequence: CASSYSSFSNEKLFF. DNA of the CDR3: TGTGCCAGCAGTTACTCTTCGTTCTCTAATGAAAAACTGTTTTTT.